This TCR beta chain was captured by sequencing in a study of cytomegalovirus exposure and HLA in healthy donors. With 60 Vbeta and 13 Jbeta primers, the PCR was carried out. The protocol was immunoSEQ multiplex PCR, while the TCRdb copy is restricted to in-frame clones and leaves out a portion. This sample yields around 94,000 clones, of which roughly 80% are seen a single time; about a tenth belongs to the top ten. The CDR3 runs 16 residues. J was trimmed by 5 bases and V by 1 base; bases with no gene match: 5. CDR1 and CDR2 from the germline V gene are SGHNT and YENEEA. Sequencing was performed on PBMCs. This sequence originates from a human donor in good health. The J gene is TRBJ2-4, the V gene TRBV11-3; 10 bases line up with TRBD1. The CDR3 loop reads CASSLGGTGAQNIQYF. As DNA, the CDR3 is TGTGCCAGCAGCTTAGGAGGGACAGGGGCTCAAAACATTCAGTACTTC.